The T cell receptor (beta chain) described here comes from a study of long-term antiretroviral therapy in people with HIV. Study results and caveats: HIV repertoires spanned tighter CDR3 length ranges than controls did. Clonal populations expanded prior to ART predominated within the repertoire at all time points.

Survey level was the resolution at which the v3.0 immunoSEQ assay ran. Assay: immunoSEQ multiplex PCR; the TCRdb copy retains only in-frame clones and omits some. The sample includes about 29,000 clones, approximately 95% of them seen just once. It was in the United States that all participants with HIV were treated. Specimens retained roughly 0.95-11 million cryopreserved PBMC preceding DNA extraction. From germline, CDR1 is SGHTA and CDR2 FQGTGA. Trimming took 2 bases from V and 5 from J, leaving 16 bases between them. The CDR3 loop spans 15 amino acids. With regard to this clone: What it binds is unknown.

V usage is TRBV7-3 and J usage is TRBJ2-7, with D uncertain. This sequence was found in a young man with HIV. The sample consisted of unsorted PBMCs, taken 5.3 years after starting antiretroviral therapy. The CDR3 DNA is TGTGCCAGCAGCTTAGCTTGGCTCCGCGGCAACGAGCAGTACTTC. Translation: CASSLAWLRGNEQYF. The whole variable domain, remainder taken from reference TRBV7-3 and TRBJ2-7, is GAGVSQTPSNKVTEKGKYVELRCDPISGHTALYWYRQSLGQGPEFLIYFQGTGAADDSGLPNDRFFAVRPEGSVSTLKIQRTERGDSAVYLCASSLAWLRGNEQYFGPGTRLTVT.